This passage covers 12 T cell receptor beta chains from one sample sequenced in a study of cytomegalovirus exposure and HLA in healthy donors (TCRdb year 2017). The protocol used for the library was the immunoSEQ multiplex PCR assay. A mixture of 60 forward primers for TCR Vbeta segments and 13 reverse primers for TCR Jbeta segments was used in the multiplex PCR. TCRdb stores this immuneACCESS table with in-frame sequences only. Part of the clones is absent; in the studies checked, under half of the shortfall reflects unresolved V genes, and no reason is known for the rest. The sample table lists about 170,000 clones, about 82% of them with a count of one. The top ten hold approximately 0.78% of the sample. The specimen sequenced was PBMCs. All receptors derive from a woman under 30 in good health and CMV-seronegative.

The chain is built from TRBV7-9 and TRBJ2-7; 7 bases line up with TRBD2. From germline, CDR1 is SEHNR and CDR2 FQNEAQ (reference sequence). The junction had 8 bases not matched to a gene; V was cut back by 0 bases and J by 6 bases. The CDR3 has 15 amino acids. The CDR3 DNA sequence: TGTGCCAGCAGCTTAGCATCCGGGACTATCCCCGAGCAGTACTTC. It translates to CASSLASGTIPEQYF. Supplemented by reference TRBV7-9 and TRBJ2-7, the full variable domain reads DTGVSQNPRHKITKRGQNVTFRCDPISEHNRLYWYRQTLGQGPEFLTYFQNEAQLEKSRLLSDRFSAERPKGSFSTLEIQRTEQGDSAMYLCASSLASGTIPEQYFGPGTRLTVT.

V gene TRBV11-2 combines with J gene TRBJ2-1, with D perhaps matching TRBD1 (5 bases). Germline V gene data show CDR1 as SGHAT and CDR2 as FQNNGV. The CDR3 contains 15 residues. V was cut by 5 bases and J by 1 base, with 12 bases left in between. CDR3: CASSVSGASYNEQFF. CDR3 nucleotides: TGTGCCAGCAGCGTAAGTGGGGCTTCCTACAATGAGCAGTTCTTC.

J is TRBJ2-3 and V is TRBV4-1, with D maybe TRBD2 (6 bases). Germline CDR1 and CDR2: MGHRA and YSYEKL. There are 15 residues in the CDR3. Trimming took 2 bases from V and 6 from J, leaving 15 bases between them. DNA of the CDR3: TGCGCCAGCAGCCAACTCTGGCGGGACTGGGATACGCAGTATTTT. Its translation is CASSQLWRDWDTQYF.

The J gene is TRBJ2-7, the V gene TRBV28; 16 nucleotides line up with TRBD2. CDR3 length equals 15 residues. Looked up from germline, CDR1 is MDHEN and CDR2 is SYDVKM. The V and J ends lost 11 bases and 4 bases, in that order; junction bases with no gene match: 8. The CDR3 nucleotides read TGTGCCGGCTCGGGACTAGCGGGAGGGACGTACGAGCAGTACTTC. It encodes CAGSGLAGGTYEQYF.

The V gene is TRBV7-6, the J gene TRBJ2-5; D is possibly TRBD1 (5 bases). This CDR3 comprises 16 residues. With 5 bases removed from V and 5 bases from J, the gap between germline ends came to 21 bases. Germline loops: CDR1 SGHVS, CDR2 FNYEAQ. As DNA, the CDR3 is TGTGCCAGCAGCCAGCTTATGGGTAGGGGCGCGGAGACCCAGTACTTC. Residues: CASSQLMGRGAETQYF.

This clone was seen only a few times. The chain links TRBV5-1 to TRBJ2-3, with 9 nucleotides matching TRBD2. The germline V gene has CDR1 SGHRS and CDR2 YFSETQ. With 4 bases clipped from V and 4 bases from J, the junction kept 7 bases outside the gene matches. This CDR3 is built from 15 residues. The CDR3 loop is CASSTGLAWADTQYF. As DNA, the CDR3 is TGCGCCAGCAGCACCGGACTAGCGTGGGCAGATACGCAGTATTTT.

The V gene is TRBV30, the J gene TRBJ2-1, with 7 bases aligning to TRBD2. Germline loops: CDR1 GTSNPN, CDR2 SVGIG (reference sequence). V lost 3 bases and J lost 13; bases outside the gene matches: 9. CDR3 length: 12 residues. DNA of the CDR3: TGTGCCTGGAGCCGCGGGGACTACTCACAGTTCTTC. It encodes CAWSRGDYSQFF.

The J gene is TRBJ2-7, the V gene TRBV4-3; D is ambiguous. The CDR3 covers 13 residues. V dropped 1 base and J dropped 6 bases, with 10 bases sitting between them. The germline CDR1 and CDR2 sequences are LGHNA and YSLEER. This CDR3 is CASSQVLFSEQYF. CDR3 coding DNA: TGCGCCAGCAGCCAAGTACTATTCAGCGAGCAGTACTTC.

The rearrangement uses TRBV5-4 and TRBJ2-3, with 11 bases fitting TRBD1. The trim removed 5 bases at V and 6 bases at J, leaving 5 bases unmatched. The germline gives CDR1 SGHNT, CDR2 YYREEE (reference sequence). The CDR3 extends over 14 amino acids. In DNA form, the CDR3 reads TGTGCCAGCAGTCGGACAGGGGGCGTTGATACGCAGTATTTT. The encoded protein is CASSRTGGVDTQYF.

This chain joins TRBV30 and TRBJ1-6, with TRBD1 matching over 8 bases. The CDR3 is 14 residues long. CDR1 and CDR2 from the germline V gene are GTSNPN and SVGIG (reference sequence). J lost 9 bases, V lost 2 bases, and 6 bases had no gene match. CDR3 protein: CAWSPTGASSPLHF. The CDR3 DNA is TGTGCCTGGAGTCCGACAGGGGCTAGTTCACCCCTCCACTTT.

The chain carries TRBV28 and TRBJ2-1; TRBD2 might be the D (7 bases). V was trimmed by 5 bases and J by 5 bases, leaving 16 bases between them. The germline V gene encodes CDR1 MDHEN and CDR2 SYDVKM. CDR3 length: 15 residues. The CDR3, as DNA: TGTGCCAGCAGTCGGTCGGGGAGGGGGGACAATGAGCAGTTCTTC. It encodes CASSRSGRGDNEQFF.

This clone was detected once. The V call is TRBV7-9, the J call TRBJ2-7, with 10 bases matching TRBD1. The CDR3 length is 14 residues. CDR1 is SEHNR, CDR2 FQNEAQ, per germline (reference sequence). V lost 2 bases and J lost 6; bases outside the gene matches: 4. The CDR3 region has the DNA TGTGCCAGCAGCTTAAGACAGGGGGCGAGCGAGCAGTACTTC. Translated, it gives CASSLRQGASEQYF.